These T cell receptor beta chains were read from a single sample in a study of blood T cell repertoires in COVID-19. Data came from immunoSEQ multiplex PCR; TCRdb stores just in-frame clones and leaves some out. The sample has some 210,000 clones; around 90% are singletons. The sequencing sample was made of peripheral blood. These TCRs come from a man in his 60s who had recovered from COVID-19. Each CDR3 is given with its conserved first and last residue. The order of the fields is CDR3 length, V gene, CDR3 protein.

>13|TRBV19
CASSSQDILGYTF
>15|TRBV27
CASSSHSIPAKGYTF
>15|TRBV6-5
CASSYPTGGGTEAFF
>15|TRBV7-8
CASSSQGYRTDTQYF
>16|TRBV5-6
CASSPSTSGGLGELFF
>16|TRBV18
CASSPAGDRANYGYTF
>16|TRBV6-5
CASSYSPAGGHEKLFF
>15|TRBV19
CASTPGGDTNYGYTF
>12|TRBV11-2
CCSQGIGNEQFF
>17|TRBV27
CASSTIRTADSNQPQHF
>14|TRBV2
CASSIRALRDEQYF
>13|TRBV27
CASSPREGETQYF
>14|TRBV7-8
CASSLYRSTDTQYF
>16|TRBV18
CASSPWTSGYTDTQYF
>15|TRBV24-1
CATSDPSGGYNEQFF
>17|TRBV5-1
CASSLAAGSTGVSEQFF
>16|TRBV30
CAWSPPDRLAKNIQYF
>14|TRBV3-1/TRBV3-2
CASSQIHENTEAFF
>15|TRBV5-1
CASTGSGSNTGELFF
>16|TRBV9
CASSVDRASSGNTIYF
>14|TRBV5-1
CASSEGTGVEEQYF
>14|TRBV5-1
CASSGTQANTEAFF
>13|TRBV5-6
CASSLEVAAGQYF
>16|TRBV6-6
CASSRKRASSYNEQFF
>14|TRBV27
CASRGTGRGNEQFF
>16|TRBV7-9
CASSLNRVAMNTEAFF
>14|TRBV30
CAWMKDRASDTQYF
>12|TRBV29-1
CSVGQSTDTQYF
>14|TRBV3-1/TRBV3-2
CASSQVGGGTEAFF
>15|TRBV6-5
CASSLTTGFNYGYTF
>13|TRBV5-1
CASSWTGGREQFF
>11|TRBV6-5
CASSRGTEAFF
>18|TRBV9
CASSVGISGSGAYNEQFF
>11|TRBV28
CASYRDRELFF
>17|TRBV18
CASSLGLPRVNTGELFF
>15|TRBV5-8
CASSLGLEANTEAFF
>14|TRBV7-9
CASSPLGGSYEQYF
>14|TRBV3-1/TRBV3-2
CASSLRSQGNGYTF
>13|TRBV6-5
CASTTRSSYEQYF
>14|TRBV5-1
CASSLEGVSYEQYF
>11|TRBV7-9
CASSSRLAYYF
>13|TRBV7-2
CASSLGPNYEQYF